This T cell receptor (beta chain) was found in a study of shared clonotypes between healthy human individuals. Data came from immunoSEQ multiplex PCR; TCRdb stores just in-frame clones and leaves some out. The table has about 470,000 clones, around 75% seen once; the top ten hold about 12%. Between the trimmed V and J ends, which lost 6 bases and 0 bases, there was a span of 14 bases. Germline CDR1 and CDR2: MGHDK and SYGVNS. This CDR3 region has 16 residues. This sequence was found in a woman in her thirties or forties in good health. Some clones in this sample may be carry-over from other donors' samples. J is TRBJ1-4 and V is TRBV25-1; D perhaps matches TRBD1 (5 bases). The sequenced sample consisted of PBMCs. CDR3 in amino acids: CASSPRTTATNEKLFF. In DNA form, the CDR3 reads TGTGCCAGCAGCCCCCGGACAACTGCAACTAATGAAAAACTGTTTTTT.